This TCR beta chain was profiled in a study of blood T cell repertoires in COVID-19. Study background: Researchers got acute and convalescent COVID-19 samples from the United States, Italy and Spain. T cells, B-cell-depleted T cells, or PBMCs supplied cDNA or gDNA.

Clones were read by immunoSEQ multiplex PCR, and TCRdb kept only the in-frame ones, dropping some. The table records 70,000 to 80,000 clones, 65% to 90% of them present only once. There are 16 residues in the CDR3. Germline CDR1 and CDR2: SGHTS and YDEGEE. Trimming removed 0 bases from V and 0 bases from J, with 10 bases in between. The chain is built from TRBV5-8 and TRBJ1-5; D might be TRBD1 (6 bases). Sequencing input: peripheral blood. This clonotype was sampled from an older man with acute or convalescent COVID-19. CDR3 loop: CASSLGQVYSNQPQHF. CDR3 nucleotides: TGTGCCAGCAGCTTGGGACAGGTTTATAGCAATCAGCCCCAGCATTTT.